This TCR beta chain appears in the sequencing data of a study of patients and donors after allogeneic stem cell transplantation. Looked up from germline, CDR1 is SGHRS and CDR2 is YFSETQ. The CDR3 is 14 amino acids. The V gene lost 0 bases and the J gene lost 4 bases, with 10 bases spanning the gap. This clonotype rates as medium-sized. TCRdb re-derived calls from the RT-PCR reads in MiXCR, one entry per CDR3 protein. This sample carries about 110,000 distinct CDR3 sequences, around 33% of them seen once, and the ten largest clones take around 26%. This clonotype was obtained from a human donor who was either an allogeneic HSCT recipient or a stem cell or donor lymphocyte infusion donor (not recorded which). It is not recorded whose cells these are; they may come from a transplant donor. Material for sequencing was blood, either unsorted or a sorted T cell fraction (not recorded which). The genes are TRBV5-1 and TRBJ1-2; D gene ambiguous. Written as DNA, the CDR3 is TGCGCCAGCAGCTTGGCGGGCTTCCCCTATGGCTACACCTTC. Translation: CASSLAGFPYGYTF.